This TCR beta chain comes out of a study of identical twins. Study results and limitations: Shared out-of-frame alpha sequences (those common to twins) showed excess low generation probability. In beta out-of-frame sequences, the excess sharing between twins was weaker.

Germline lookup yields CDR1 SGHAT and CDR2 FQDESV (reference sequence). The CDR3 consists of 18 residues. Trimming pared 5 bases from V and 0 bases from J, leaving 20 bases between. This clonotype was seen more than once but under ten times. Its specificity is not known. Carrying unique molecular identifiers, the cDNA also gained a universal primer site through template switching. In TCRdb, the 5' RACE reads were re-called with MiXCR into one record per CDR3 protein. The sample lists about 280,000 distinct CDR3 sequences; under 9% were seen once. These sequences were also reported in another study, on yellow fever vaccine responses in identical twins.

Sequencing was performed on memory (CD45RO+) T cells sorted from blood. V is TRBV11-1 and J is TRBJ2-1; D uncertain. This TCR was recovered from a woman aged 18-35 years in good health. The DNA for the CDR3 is TGTGCCAGCAGCACAAATAGAATTAGGTCGGGCTCCTACAATGAGCAGTTCTTC. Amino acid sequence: CASSTNRIRSGSYNEQFF.